The 32 T cell receptor beta chains below all came from one sample that was sequenced in a study of PD-L1 blockade in urothelial cancer. Method: immunoSEQ multiplex PCR; TCRdb's copy keeps in-frame clones and lacks some. Altogether around 70,000 clones are present, 90% being singletons, with the ten largest covering approximately 5%. Time point specified: pretreatment peripheral blood. Sequenced material: PBMCs, taken around atezolizumab (anti-PD-L1) treatment. Receptors were obtained from an older man with urothelial cancer.

V gene TRBV11-2 combines with J gene TRBJ2-7, with D perhaps TRBD2 (6 bases). The CDR3 extends over 14 amino acids. Germline V gene data show CDR1 as SGHAT and CDR2 as FQNNGV. Trimming took off 3 bases at V and 6 bases at J, with 15 bases between the two ends. The chain's CDR3 is CASSFSGVGGEQYF. CDR3 DNA sequence: TGTGCCAGCAGCTTTTCGGGGGTCGGGGGCGAGCAGTACTTC.

The chain uses TRBV9 and TRBJ2-1, with a possible D match to TRBD2 (6 bases). Trimming took off 5 bases at V and 1 base at J, with 7 bases between the two ends. The CDR3 is made up of 13 amino acids. The germline V gene has CDR1 SGDLS and CDR2 YYNGEE. DNA of the CDR3: TGTGCCAGCAGTAGCGGATCCTACAATGAGCAGTTCTTC. Protein sequence: CASSSGSYNEQFF.

The table lists this clone with a few counts. The chain is built from TRBV9 and TRBJ2-3; 7 positions match TRBD1. From germline, CDR1 is SGDLS and CDR2 YYNGEE. There are 15 residues in the CDR3. V shed 0 bases and J 2 bases; nucleotides not matched to a gene: 3. CDR3 DNA: TGTGCCAGCAGCGTAGACAGGGGAGCCACAGATACGCAGTATTTT. Translation: CASSVDRGATDTQYF. Full variable domain (outside the CDR3, taken from reference TRBV9 and TRBJ2-3): DSGVTQTPKHLITATGQRVTLRCSPRSGDLSVYWYQQSLDQGLQFLIQYYNGEERAKGNILERFSAQQFPDLHSELNLSSLELGDSALYFCASSVDRGATDTQYFGPGTRLTVL.

This clone was recorded once. The chain is built from TRBV5-1 and TRBJ2-5; 14 bases map to TRBD2. J lost 7 bases, V lost 4 bases, and 6 bases had no gene match. Per germline, CDR1 SGHRS and CDR2 YFSETQ. The CDR3 totals 15 residues. The CDR3 DNA sequence: TGCGCCAGCAGCAGGGGACTAGCGGGGGCCGTGACCCAGTACTTC. Protein: CASSRGLAGAVTQYF. Combining the CDR3 with reference TRBV5-1 and TRBJ2-5 gives the whole variable domain KAGVTQTPRYLIKTRGQQVTLSCSPISGHRSVSWYQQTPGQGLQFLFEYFSETQRNKGNFPGRFSGRQFSNSRSEMNVSTLELGDSALYLCASSRGLAGAVTQYFGPGTRLLVL.

This chain connects TRBV27 to TRBJ2-2; D is uncertain. The V gene's germline CDR1 is MNHEY and CDR2 SMNVEV (reference sequence). This CDR3 has 18 residues. Between the trimmed V and J ends, which lost 3 bases and 2 bases, there was a span of 19 bases. The DNA of the CDR3 is TGTGCCAGCAGTTTCTCCAGGTCGAACGCCTCTAACACCGGGGAGCTGTTTTTT. Translating gives CASSFSRSNASNTGELFF.

This rearrangement joins TRBV27 to TRBJ1-3; 7 nucleotides align to TRBD1. The germline gives CDR1 MNHEY, CDR2 SMNVEV (reference sequence). V gave up 2 bases and J gave up 2 bases; unmatched junction bases: 12. The CDR3 runs to 18 residues. The CDR3 bases are TGTGCCAGCAGTTTAAATCGGCCAGGGGGGAGGACTGGAAACACCATATATTTT. It is translated as CASSLNRPGGRTGNTIYF.

The table lists this clone with a count of one. V is TRBV6-5 and J is TRBJ2-3, with a possible D match to TRBD1 (6 bases). Trimming took off 4 bases at V and 2 bases at J, with 10 bases between the two ends. Germline-derived CDR1 and CDR2 are MNHEY and SVGAGI. This CDR3 region has 14 residues. CDR3 in DNA: TGTGCCAGCAGTTCGGACAGTTCCACAGATACGCAGTATTTT. Translating it yields CASSSDSSTDTQYF.

The rearrangement uses TRBV7-8 and TRBJ2-7, with TRBD2 as a possible D gene (6 bases). The germline V gene encodes CDR1 SGHVS and CDR2 FQNEAQ. V shed 5 bases and J shed 0 bases, with 14 bases lying between them. This CDR3 is 15 amino acids long. This chain's CDR3 is CASSPIPGSSYEQYF. CDR3 sequence (DNA): TGTGCCAGCAGCCCTATCCCCGGGAGCTCCTACGAGCAGTACTTC.

The genes are TRBV2 and TRBJ1-2; D uncertain. There are 12 residues in the CDR3. The germline CDR1 and CDR2 sequences are SNHLY and FYNNEI. The V end lost 7 bases, the J end lost 4 bases, and 10 bases lay between the germline ends. The CDR3 here is CASNLGGYGYTF. CDR3 nucleotides: TGTGCCAGCAATCTGGGAGGCTATGGCTACACCTTC.

This chain links TRBV6-6 with TRBJ2-7, with D possibly being TRBD1 (5 bases). Germline loops: CDR1 MNHNY, CDR2 SVGAGI (reference sequence). The CDR3 length is 12 residues. Trimming took off 4 bases at V and 6 bases at J, with 10 bases between the two ends. Here the CDR3 reads CASSSSGREQYF. In DNA form, the CDR3 reads TGTGCCAGCAGTTCGTCAGGGCGCGAGCAGTACTTC.

The chain links TRBV7-3 to TRBJ2-2; 10 bases line up with TRBD1. Per germline, CDR1 SGHTA and CDR2 FQGTGA. The CDR3 length is 17 residues. J was trimmed by 6 bases and V by 2 bases; bases with no gene match: 9. CDR3 nucleotide sequence: TGTGCCAGCAGCTTAGGGGCGAGACAGGGGGCACCCGGGGAGCTGTTTTTT. It encodes CASSLGARQGAPGELFF.

The chain has TRBV7-9 and TRBJ1-2; possible D gene TRBD1, 5 bases. The length of the CDR3 is 13 residues. Germline V gene sequence: CDR1 SEHNR, CDR2 FQNEAQ (reference sequence). The V and J ends lost 3 bases and 4 bases respectively, with 9 bases between them. CDR3 region: CASSFQGSYGYTF. The CDR3 DNA is TGTGCCAGCAGCTTTCAGGGTAGCTATGGCTACACCTTC.

The rearrangement links TRBV18 to TRBJ2-1; 11 bases match TRBD2. From germline, CDR1 is KGHSH and CDR2 LQKENI. This CDR3 is 13 amino acids long. J gave up 8 bases and V 3 bases, and 0 bases lay outside the gene matches. Written as DNA, the CDR3 is TGTGCCAGCTCACCGGGACTAGCGGATGAGCAGTTCTTC. This translates into CASSPGLADEQFF.

V usage is TRBV7-9 and J usage is TRBJ2-5; 10 nucleotides agree with TRBD2. The CDR3 length is 17 residues. Germline assignment: CDR1 SEHNR and CDR2 FQNEAQ (reference sequence). Losses at the gene ends were 2 bases for V and 1 base for J; bases not matched to a gene: 7. The CDR3 DNA reads as TGTGCCAGCAGCTTACGGGCTAGCGGGAGAGGCCAAGAGACCCAGTACTTC. It specifies CASSLRASGRGQETQYF.

This chain uses TRBV28 with TRBJ1-2; the match to TRBD1 covers 10 bases. Losses at the gene ends were 6 bases for V and 5 bases for J; bases not matched to a gene: 6. CDR1 is MDHEN, CDR2 SYDVKM, per germline. CDR3 length: 14 residues. This chain's CDR3 is CASRRTGGLYGYTF. As DNA, the CDR3 is TGTGCCAGCAGACGGACAGGGGGGCTGTATGGCTACACCTTC.

The rearrangement links TRBV19 to TRBJ2-5; 9 bases are a match to TRBD2. The CDR3 has 16 amino acids. V lost 5 bases, J lost 5 bases, and 12 bases stayed unmatched. Germline V gives CDR1 LNHDA, CDR2 SQIVND (reference sequence). CDR3 residues: CASSPRSSGSSETQYF. The DNA of the CDR3 is TGTGCCAGTAGTCCCCGTAGTAGCGGGAGTTCGGAGACCCAGTACTTC.

The chain joins TRBV19 to TRBJ2-1, with 10 bases lining up with TRBD1. The V segment lost 6 bases and the J segment 4 bases; nucleotides outside the gene matches: 6. This CDR3 contains 15 residues. Germline V CDR1 and CDR2: LNHDA, SQIVND (reference sequence). In nucleotides, the CDR3 is TGTGCCAGTAGAACTCCGGGACAGGGGTACAATGAGCAGTTCTTC. Protein: CASRTPGQGYNEQFF.

This chain joins TRBV10-2 and TRBJ2-1; the match to TRBD2 covers 14 bases. The trim removed 1 base at V and 9 bases at J, leaving 14 bases unmatched. Germline V gene lookup returns CDR1 WSHSY and CDR2 SAAADI. The CDR3 length is 19 residues. The CDR3 loop is CASSEWWAGTSGREGEQFF. The CDR3, as DNA: TGCGCCAGCAGTGAGTGGTGGGCGGGGACTAGCGGGAGAGAGGGTGAGCAGTTCTTC.

The rearrangement joins TRBV5-5 to TRBJ1-1; D is uncertain. The CDR3 extends over 16 amino acids. Trimming left V 2 bases short and J 0 bases short, with 14 bases between. CDR1 is SGHKS and CDR2 is YYEKEE in the germline V gene (reference sequence). The CDR3 protein is CASSFEGMNLNTEAFF. In DNA, the CDR3 is TGTGCCAGCAGCTTTGAGGGAATGAATTTGAACACTGAAGCTTTCTTT.

The chain uses TRBV5-1 and TRBJ2-2; 7 positions agree with TRBD2. The CDR3 is made up of 15 amino acids. The germline gives CDR1 SGHRS, CDR2 YFSETQ. The V gene end was trimmed by 2 bases and the J gene end by 2 bases; junction bases not matched to a gene: 3. CDR3 loop: CASSLRLANTGELFF. CDR3 nucleotides: TGCGCCAGCAGCTTAAGACTAGCAAACACCGGGGAGCTGTTTTTT.

The J gene is TRBJ2-5, the V gene TRBV6-6; D might be TRBD2 (5 bases). CDR1 is MNHNY, CDR2 SVGAGI, per germline (reference sequence). The V gene lost 6 bases and the J gene lost 5 bases, with 16 bases spanning the gap. The CDR3 consists of 14 residues. CDR3 DNA: TGTGCCAGCAGCCGCGACCTTGTAGCGGAGACCCAGTACTTC. Translating gives CASSRDLVAETQYF.

This clone was observed a handful of times. The CDR3 spells CASSPPTVRDTQYF. CDR3 sequence (DNA): TGTGCCAGCTCACCACCGACAGTACGAGATACGCAGTATTTT. This chain connects TRBV18 to TRBJ2-3; possible D gene TRBD1, 5 bases. Per germline, CDR1 KGHSH and CDR2 LQKENI. Deletions cut 0 bases from V and 5 bases from J, with 9 bases between. This CDR3 has 14 residues.

There are a few counts of this clone. V and J are TRBV27 and TRBJ1-1, with 9 bases fitting TRBD1. The CDR3 totals 15 residues. The J segment lost 5 bases and the V segment lost 10 bases, leaving 14 bases of the junction unmatched. Germline V gene data show CDR1 as MNHEY and CDR2 as SMNVEV (reference sequence). The CDR3 here is CATRPVTGGRTEAFF. The DNA of the CDR3 is TGTGCCACCAGACCAGTGACAGGGGGTCGGACTGAAGCTTTCTTT.

This clone was observed a single time. V gene TRBV28 combines with J gene TRBJ2-6, with D possibly TRBD1 on 6 matching bases. Germline lookup yields CDR1 MDHEN and CDR2 SYDVKM. The CDR3 is 15 amino acids. V lost 6 bases and J 0 bases, leaving 9 bases between the germline ends. The CDR3 nucleotides read TGTGCCAGCAGGACAGGAGTCTCTGGGGCCAACGTCCTGACTTTC. It encodes CASRTGVSGANVLTF.

The rearrangement joins TRBV28 to TRBJ1-2; 7 bases match TRBD1. The germline gives CDR1 MDHEN, CDR2 SYDVKM. V shed 6 bases and J 7 bases; nucleotides not matched to a gene: 5. CDR3 length: 12 amino acids. CDR3 residues: CASRWDSTGYTF. CDR3 DNA sequence: TGTGCCAGCAGATGGGACAGCACTGGCTACACCTTC.

The chain is built from TRBV9 and TRBJ1-1, with D tentatively TRBD1 (5 bases). The V and J ends lost 6 bases and 0 bases respectively, with 21 bases between them. Germline loops: CDR1 SGDLS, CDR2 YYNGEE. The CDR3 totals 17 residues. CDR3 loop: CASMTGRENLMNTEAFF. The CDR3 region has the DNA TGTGCCAGCATGACCGGCAGGGAAAACCTAATGAACACTGAAGCTTTCTTT.

The chain has TRBV5-1 and TRBJ1-1; 8 positions agree with TRBD1. Germline V gene lookup returns CDR1 SGHRS and CDR2 YFSETQ. This CDR3 is built from 13 residues. V lost 3 bases and J lost 7; bases outside the gene matches: 5. CDR3 coding DNA: TGCGCCAGCAGCTCGGGAGGACAGGGTGAAGCTTTCTTT. Amino acids: CASSSGGQGEAFF. The full variable domain, its missing parts supplied by reference TRBV5-1 and TRBJ1-1, is KAGVTQTPRYLIKTRGQQVTLSCSPISGHRSVSWYQQTPGQGLQFLFEYFSETQRNKGNFPGRFSGRQFSNSRSEMNVSTLELGDSALYLCASSSGGQGEAFFGQGTRLTVV.

This clone was counted a single time. This chain joins TRBV11-2 and TRBJ2-5; the D gene is possibly TRBD2 (6 bases). This CDR3 is built from 16 residues. The germline V gene has CDR1 SGHAT and CDR2 FQNNGV. V was trimmed by 3 bases and J by 5 bases, leaving 19 bases between them. Here the CDR3 DNA reads TGTGCCAGCAGCTTGGAGGGATTCGCAGTACAGGAGACCCAGTACTTC. Its translation: CASSLEGFAVQETQYF.

Comment on this clone: Other nucleotide sequences in the sample specify the same CDR3. This chain uses TRBV5-1 with TRBJ2-1; D gene uncertain. The V end was cut by 1 base, the J end by 6 bases, with 2 bases between. The CDR3 sequence is 11 residues long. Germline CDR1 and CDR2: SGHRS and YFSETQ. The CDR3 region is CASSLRNEQFF. DNA for the CDR3: TGCGCCAGCAGCTTGCGCAATGAGCAGTTCTTC.

The gene calls are TRBV7-9 and TRBJ1-4; D might be TRBD1 (5 bases). The germline V gene has CDR1 SEHNR and CDR2 FQNEAQ (reference sequence). The CDR3 runs 12 residues. Trimming left V 4 bases short and J 8 bases short, with 8 bases between. CDR3 nucleotide sequence: TGTGCCAGCAGCTACCGGGGGGAAAAACTGTTTTTT. Encoded protein: CASSYRGEKLFF. Based on the CDR3 plus reference TRBV7-9 and TRBJ1-4, the full variable domain is DTGVSQNPRHKITKRGQNVTFRCDPISEHNRLYWYRQTLGQGPEFLTYFQNEAQLEKSRLLSDRFSAERPKGSFSTLEIQRTEQGDSAMYLCASSYRGEKLFFGSGTQLSVL.

The gene calls are TRBV10-1 and TRBJ2-1; D call uncertain. Germline assignment: CDR1 WNHNN and CDR2 SYGVQD (reference sequence). V lost 6 bases and J 0 bases, leaving 6 bases between the germline ends. This CDR3 contains 13 residues. This chain's CDR3 is CASSGSSYNEQFF. CDR3 sequence (DNA): TGCGCCAGCAGCGGGTCCTCCTACAATGAGCAGTTCTTC.

The CDR3 loop reads CASSPTIIGDTGELFF. As DNA, the CDR3 is TGCGCCAGCAGCCCTACGATAATCGGGGACACCGGGGAGCTGTTTTTT. The chain recombines TRBV5-1 with TRBJ2-2; D may be TRBD2 (5 bases). The CDR3 consists of 16 residues. Germline CDR1 and CDR2: SGHRS and YFSETQ. The V and J ends lost 4 bases and 3 bases respectively, with 16 bases between them.